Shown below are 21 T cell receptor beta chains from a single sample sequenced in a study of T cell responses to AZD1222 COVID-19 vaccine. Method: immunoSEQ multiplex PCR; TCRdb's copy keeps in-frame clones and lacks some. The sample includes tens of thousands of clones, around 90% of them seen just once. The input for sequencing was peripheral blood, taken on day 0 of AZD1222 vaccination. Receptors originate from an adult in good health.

The CDR3 DNA reads as TGTGCCAGCAGTTTTTCAAACCCGGCATCGGGTCTGGGGGGCGAGCAGTACTTC. This translates into CASSFSNPASGLGGEQYF. This rearrangement joins TRBV27 to TRBJ2-7, with D possibly being TRBD2 (6 bases). V shed 3 bases and J shed 6 bases, with 27 bases lying between them. This CDR3 comprises 18 residues. Germline-derived CDR1 and CDR2 are MNHEY and SMNVEV (reference sequence).

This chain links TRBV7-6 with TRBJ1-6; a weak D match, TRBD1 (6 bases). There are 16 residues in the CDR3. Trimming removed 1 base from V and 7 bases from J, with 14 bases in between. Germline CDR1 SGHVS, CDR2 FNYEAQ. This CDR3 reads CASSLGARTVNSPLHF. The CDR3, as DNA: TGTGCCAGCAGCTTAGGTGCCCGGACAGTAAATTCACCCCTCCACTTT.

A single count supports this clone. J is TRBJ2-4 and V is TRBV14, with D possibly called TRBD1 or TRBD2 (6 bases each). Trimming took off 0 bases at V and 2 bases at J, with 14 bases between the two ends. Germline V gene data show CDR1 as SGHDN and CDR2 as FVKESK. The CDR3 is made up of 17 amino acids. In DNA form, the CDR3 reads TGTGCCAGCAGCCAAGATACGGGGGCCGGGACCAAAAACATTCAGTACTTC. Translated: CASSQDTGAGTKNIQYF.

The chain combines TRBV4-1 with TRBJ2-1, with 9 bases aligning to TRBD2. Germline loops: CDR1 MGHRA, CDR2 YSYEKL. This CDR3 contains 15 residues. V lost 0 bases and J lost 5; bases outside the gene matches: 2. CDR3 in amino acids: CASSQEGLAHNEQFF. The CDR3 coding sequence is TGCGCCAGCAGCCAAGAGGGACTAGCCCACAATGAGCAGTTCTTC.

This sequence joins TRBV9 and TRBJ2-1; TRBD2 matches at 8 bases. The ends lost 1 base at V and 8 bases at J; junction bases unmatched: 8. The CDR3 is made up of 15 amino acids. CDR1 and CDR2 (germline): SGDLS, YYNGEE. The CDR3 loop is CASSVNGRGWDEQFF. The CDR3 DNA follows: TGTGCCAGCAGCGTAAACGGGAGGGGATGGGATGAGCAGTTCTTC.

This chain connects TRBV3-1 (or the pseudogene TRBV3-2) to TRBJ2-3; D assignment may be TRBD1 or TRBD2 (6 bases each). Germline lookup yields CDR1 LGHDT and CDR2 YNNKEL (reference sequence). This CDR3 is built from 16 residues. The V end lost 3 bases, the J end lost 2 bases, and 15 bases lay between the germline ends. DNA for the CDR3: TGTGCCAGCAGCCATCTAGCGTGGGACACCACAGATACGCAGTATTTT. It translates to CASSHLAWDTTDTQYF.

As DNA, the CDR3 is TGTGCCAGCAGCCTCAGCGGGAGCGCAACCAATGAGCAGTTCTTC. Amino acids: CASSLSGSATNEQFF. The rearrangement uses TRBV7-9 and TRBJ2-1; the match to TRBD2 covers 8 bases. The junction had 9 bases not matched to a gene; V was cut back by 5 bases and J by 6 bases. The CDR3 has 15 residues. Looked up from germline, CDR1 is SEHNR and CDR2 is FQNEAQ (reference sequence).

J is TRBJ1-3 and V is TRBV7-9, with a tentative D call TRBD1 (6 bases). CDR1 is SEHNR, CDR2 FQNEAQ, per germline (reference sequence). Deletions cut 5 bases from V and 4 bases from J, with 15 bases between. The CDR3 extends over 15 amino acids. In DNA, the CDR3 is TGTGCCAGCAGCGATCCACAGGGAACCGGAAACACCATATATTTT. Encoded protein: CASSDPQGTGNTIYF.

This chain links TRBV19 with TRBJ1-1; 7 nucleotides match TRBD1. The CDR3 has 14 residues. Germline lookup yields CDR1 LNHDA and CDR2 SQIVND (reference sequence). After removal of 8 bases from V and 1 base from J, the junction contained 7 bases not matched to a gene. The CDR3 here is CASAKTGKNTEAFF. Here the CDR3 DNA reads TGTGCCAGTGCTAAGACAGGGAAGAACACTGAAGCTTTCTTT. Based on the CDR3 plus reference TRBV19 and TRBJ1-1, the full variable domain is DGGITQSPKYLFRKEGQNVTLSCEQNLNHDAMYWYRQDPGQGLRLIYYSQIVNDFQKGDIAEGYSVSREKKESFPLTVTSAQKNPTAFYLCASAKTGKNTEAFFGQGTRLTVV.

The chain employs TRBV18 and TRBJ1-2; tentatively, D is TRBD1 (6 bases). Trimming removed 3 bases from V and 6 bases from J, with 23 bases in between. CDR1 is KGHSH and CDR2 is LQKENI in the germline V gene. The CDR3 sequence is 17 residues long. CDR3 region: CASSPGWPVGGLHGYTF. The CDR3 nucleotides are TGTGCCAGCTCACCGGGGTGGCCCGTCGGGGGGCTACATGGCTACACCTTC.

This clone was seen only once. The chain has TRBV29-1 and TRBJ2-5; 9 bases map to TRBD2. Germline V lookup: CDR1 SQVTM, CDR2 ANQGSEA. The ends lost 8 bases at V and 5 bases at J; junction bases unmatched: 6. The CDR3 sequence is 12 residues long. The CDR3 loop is CSTGLAGETQYF. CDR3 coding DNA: TGCAGCACGGGACTAGCTGGGGAGACCCAGTACTTC.

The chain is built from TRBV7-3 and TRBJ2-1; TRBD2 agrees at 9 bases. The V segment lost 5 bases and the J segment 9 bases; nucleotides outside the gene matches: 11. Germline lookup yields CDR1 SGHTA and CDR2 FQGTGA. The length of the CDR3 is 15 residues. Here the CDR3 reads CASSPGLALSGEQFF. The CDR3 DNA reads TGTGCCAGCAGCCCGGGACTAGCCCTGTCGGGTGAGCAGTTCTTC.

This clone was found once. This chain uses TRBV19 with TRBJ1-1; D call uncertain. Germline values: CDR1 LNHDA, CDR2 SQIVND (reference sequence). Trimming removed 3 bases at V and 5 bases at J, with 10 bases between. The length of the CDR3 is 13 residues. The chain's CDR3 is CASSMLEGTEAFF. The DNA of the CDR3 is TGTGCCAGTAGTATGCTGGAGGGTACTGAAGCTTTCTTT.

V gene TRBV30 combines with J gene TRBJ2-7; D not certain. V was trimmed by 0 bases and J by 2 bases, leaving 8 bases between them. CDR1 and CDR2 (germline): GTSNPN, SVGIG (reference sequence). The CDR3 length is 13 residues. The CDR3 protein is CAWSVQHPYEQYF. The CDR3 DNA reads TGTGCCTGGAGTGTACAACATCCCTACGAGCAGTACTTC.

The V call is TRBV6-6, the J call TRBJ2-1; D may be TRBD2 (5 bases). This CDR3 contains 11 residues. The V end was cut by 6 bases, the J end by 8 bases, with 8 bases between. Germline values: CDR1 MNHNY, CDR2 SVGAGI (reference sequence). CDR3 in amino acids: CASRDWDEQFF. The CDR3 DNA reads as TGTGCCAGCAGGGACTGGGATGAGCAGTTCTTC.

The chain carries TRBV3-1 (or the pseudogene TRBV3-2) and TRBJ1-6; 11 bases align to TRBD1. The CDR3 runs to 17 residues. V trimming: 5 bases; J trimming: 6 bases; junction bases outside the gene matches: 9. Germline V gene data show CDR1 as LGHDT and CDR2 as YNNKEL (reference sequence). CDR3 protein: CASSRTGGERINSPLHF. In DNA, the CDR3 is TGTGCCAGCAGCAGGACAGGGGGCGAAAGGATTAATTCACCCCTCCACTTT.

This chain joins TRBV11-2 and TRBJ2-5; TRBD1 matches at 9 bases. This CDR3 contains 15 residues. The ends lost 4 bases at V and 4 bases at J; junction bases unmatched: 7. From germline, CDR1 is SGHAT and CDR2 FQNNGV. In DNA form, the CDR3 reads TGTGCCAGCAGCTCGGGACAGGGTTATCGAGAGACCCAGTACTTC. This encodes CASSSGQGYRETQYF.

CDR3 protein: CASSPHGFHQPQHF. The DNA for the CDR3 is TGTGCCAGCAGCCCCCACGGGTTTCATCAGCCCCAGCATTTT. The rearrangement joins TRBV6-5 to TRBJ1-5; no clear D gene. CDR3 length: 14 amino acids. Germline CDR1 MNHEY, CDR2 SVGAGI. The ends were cut back, 6 bases at V and 5 bases at J, with 14 bases in the middle.

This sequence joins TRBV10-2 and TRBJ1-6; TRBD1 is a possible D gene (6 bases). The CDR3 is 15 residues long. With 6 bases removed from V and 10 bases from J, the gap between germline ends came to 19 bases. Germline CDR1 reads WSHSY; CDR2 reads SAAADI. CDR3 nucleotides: TGCGCCAGCAGGGGGGCGGGTGAGGGGTGGTCACCCCTCCACTTT. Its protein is CASRGAGEGWSPLHF.

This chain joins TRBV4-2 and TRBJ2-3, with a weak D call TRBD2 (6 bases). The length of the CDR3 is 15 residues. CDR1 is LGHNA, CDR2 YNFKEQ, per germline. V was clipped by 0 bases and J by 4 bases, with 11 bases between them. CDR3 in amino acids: CASSQELGGADTQYF. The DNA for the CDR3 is TGTGCCAGCAGCCAAGAACTCGGGGGAGCAGATACGCAGTATTTT.

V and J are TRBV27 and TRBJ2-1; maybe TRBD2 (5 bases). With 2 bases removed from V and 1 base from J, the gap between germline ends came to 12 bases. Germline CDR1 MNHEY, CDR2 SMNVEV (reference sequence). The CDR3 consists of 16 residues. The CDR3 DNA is TGTGCCAGCAGTTTAGTGGGAGCGATATCCTACAATGAGCAGTTCTTC. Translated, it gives CASSLVGAISYNEQFF.